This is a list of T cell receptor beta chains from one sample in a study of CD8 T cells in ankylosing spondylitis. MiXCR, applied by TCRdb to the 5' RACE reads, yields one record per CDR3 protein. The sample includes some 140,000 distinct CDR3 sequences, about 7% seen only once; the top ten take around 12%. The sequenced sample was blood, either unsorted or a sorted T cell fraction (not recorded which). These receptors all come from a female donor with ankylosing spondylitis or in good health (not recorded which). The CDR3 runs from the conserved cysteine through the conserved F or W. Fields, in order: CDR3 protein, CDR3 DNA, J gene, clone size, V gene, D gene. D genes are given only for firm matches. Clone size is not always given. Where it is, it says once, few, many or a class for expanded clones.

CSARGSQVHRGYTF TGCAGTGCTAGAGGTTCACAGGTTCATCGAGGCTACACCTTC TRBJ1-2 . TRBV20-1 .
CASSPPRSSGANVLTF TGTGCCAGCAGCCCGCCCAGGTCCTCTGGGGCCAACGTCCTGACTTTC TRBJ2-6 many TRBV7-9 .
CAWSVVRRNSPLHF TGTGCCTGGAGTGTGGTACGGCGAAATTCACCCCTCCACTTT TRBJ1-6 many TRBV30 .
CSASHENTEAFF TGCAGTGCTTCGCATGAGAACACTGAAGCTTTCTTT TRBJ1-1 many TRBV20-1 .
CSATLGGHIGTNYGYTF TGCAGTGCTACTCTGGGGGGACACATAGGTACAAACTATGGCTACACCTTC TRBJ1-2 many TRBV20-1 .
CASSYSASTDTQYF TGTGCCAGCAGTTACTCGGCTAGCACAGATACGCAGTATTTT TRBJ2-3 . TRBV6-2/TRBV6-3 .
CASSEALGWSEKLFF TGTGCCAGCAGTGAAGCTCTGGGGTGGAGTGAAAAACTGTTTTTT TRBJ1-4 many TRBV25-1 .
CASSQEPPGGNEKLFF TGCGCCAGCAGCCAAGAACCCCCAGGGGGAAATGAAAAACTGTTTTTT TRBJ1-4 many TRBV4-1 TRBD1
CASSAPGNAEAFF TGTGCCAGCAGCGCGCCCGGGAATGCTGAAGCTTTCTTT TRBJ1-1 many TRBV6-1 .
CASSHLGEDLSYNEQFF TGCGCCAGCAGCCATCTGGGGGAGGACCTCTCCTACAATGAGCAGTTCTTC TRBJ2-1 many TRBV4-3 .
CASSYSQGDIQETQYF TGTGCCAGCAGTTACTCCCAGGGGGATATACAAGAGACCCAGTACTTC TRBJ2-5 many TRBV6-2/TRBV6-3 TRBD1
CASSLIATPEVIGEETQYF TGCGCCAGCAGCTTGATCGCGACGCCTGAGGTTATTGGCGAAGAGACCCAGTACTTC TRBJ2-5 many TRBV5-1 .
CASSQGHAEKLFF TGTGCCAGCAGCCAAGGTCATGCTGAAAAACTGTTTTTT TRBJ1-4 many TRBV4-2 .
CASSSQGAGQPQHF TGTGCCAGCAGCTCCCAGGGGGCGGGTCAGCCCCAGCATTTT TRBJ1-5 few TRBV5-6 TRBD1
CASSSQTGADEQFF TGTGCCAGCAGCTCTCAAACAGGTGCCGATGAGCAGTTCTTC TRBJ2-1 few TRBV7-3 .
CASSQLPNTEAFF TGTGCCAGCAGCCAACTGCCGAACACTGAAGCTTTCTTT TRBJ1-1 many TRBV14 .
CASSPLTLRGVPNTGELFF TGTGCCAGCAGTCCCCTAACCCTGCGGGGGGTCCCGAACACCGGGGAGCTGTTTTTT TRBJ2-2 few TRBV11-1 TRBD2
CASSLGQGAREKLFF TGTGCCAGCAGTTTGGGACAGGGGGCGAGGGAAAAACTGTTTTTT TRBJ1-4 many TRBV12-3/TRBV12-4 TRBD1